This TCR beta chain was sequenced during a study of PD-1 blockade in classical Hodgkin lymphoma. Profiling relied on immunoSEQ multiplex PCR, and the TCRdb table lists in-frame clones only, not all of them. The sample yields 90,000 to 120,000 clones, about 88% seen once. V dropped 5 bases and J dropped 3 bases, with 16 bases sitting between them. There are 15 residues in the CDR3. Germline CDR1 reads SEHNR; CDR2 reads FQNEAQ (reference sequence). Brentuximab vedotin exposure varied, and every patient relapsed after autologous stem cell transplantation. The chain employs TRBV7-9 and TRBJ1-1, with unresolved D. The TCR was taken from a human donor with classical Hodgkin lymphoma. The sequencing used peripheral blood mononuclear cells (PBMCs), collected before the second cycle of nivolumab. The CDR3 sequence is CASSRSPGTHTEAFF. CDR3 sequence (DNA): TGTGCCAGCAGCCGTTCACCGGGTACTCACACTGAAGCTTTCTTT.